Listed below are T cell receptor beta chains from one sample, sequenced in a study of Graves' ophthalmopathy and Graves' hyperthyroidism. MiXCR, run by TCRdb on the multiplex PCR reads, gives a single entry per CDR3 protein. The table includes some 380,000 distinct CDR3 sequences, over 15% detected once. Sample: peripheral blood. Receptors originate from a woman aged 18-29 years with stable Graves' hyperthyroidism. Both conserved end residues are part of each CDR3. Fields, in order: CDR3 length, V gene, clone size, D gene, J gene, CDR3 protein, CDR3 DNA. The D gene is left open where the match is weak. Clone size is given for some rows only: seen once, a few or many times, or a class if the clone is expanded.

15	TRBV6-2/TRBV6-3	.	TRBD1	TRBJ1-2	CASTDPGTANYGYTF	TGTGCCAGCACCGACCCCGGGACAGCTAACTATGGCTACACCTTC
12	TRBV19	many	.	TRBJ2-2	CASSTVTGELFF	TGTGCCAGTAGTACTGTGACCGGGGAGCTGTTTTTT
15	TRBV6-5	.	.	TRBJ1-3	CASSYQRGSGNTIYF	TGTGCCAGCAGTTATCAGCGTGGCTCTGGAAACACCATATATTTT
15	TRBV7-6	many	TRBD2	TRBJ2-7	CASSLDGREGYEQYF	TGTGCCAGCAGCTTAGATGGCAGGGAGGGATACGAGCAGTACTTC
14	TRBV6-1	.	TRBD1	TRBJ1-2	CATAELQGAFGYTF	TGTGCCACTGCTGAGCTGCAGGGGGCGTTTGGCTACACCTTC
14	TRBV18	many	.	TRBJ1-2	CASSPDQVNYGYTF	TGTGCCAGCTCACCAGATCAGGTCAACTATGGCTACACCTTC
14	TRBV11-2	.	.	TRBJ2-7	CASSLGLAGHEQCF	TGTGCCAGCAGCTTAGGGCTAGCTGGCCACGAGCAGTGCTTC
12	TRBV6-5	.	.	TRBJ1-2	CASSSLADGYTF	TGTGCCAGCAGTTCATTAGCGGATGGATACACCTTC
14	TRBV6-1	many	.	TRBJ1-6	CASSGVSYNSPLHF	TGTGCCAGCAGCGGGGTGTCCTATAATTCACCCCTCCACTTT
15	TRBV28	many	.	TRBJ1-6	CASSPAGARDSPLHF	TGTGCCAGCAGCCCCGCGGGGGCGCGGGATTCACCCCTCCACTTT
14	TRBV5-6	many	.	TRBJ1-5	CASSLGGSGKPQHF	TGTGCCAGCAGCTTGGGGGGGTCCGGTAAGCCCCAGCATTTT
15	TRBV2	many	.	TRBJ2-7	CASSELGTSIYEQYF	TGTGCCAGCAGTGAACTCGGGACATCCATCTACGAGCAGTACTTC
12	TRBV14	many	.	TRBJ1-2	CASSQLNYGYTF	TGTGCCAGCAGCCAACTCAACTATGGCTACACCTTC
14	TRBV13	many	.	TRBJ2-5	CASSFRDKEETQYF	TGTGCCAGCAGCTTCCGGGACAAAGAAGAGACCCAGTACTTC
15	TRBV7-2	many	.	TRBJ1-1	CASSLARGFGAEAFF	TGTGCCAGCAGCTTAGCTCGAGGGTTTGGTGCTGAAGCCTTCTTT
14	TRBV7-9	many	.	TRBJ2-7	CASSLGGNTYEQYF	TGTGCCAGCAGCTTAGGTGGGAATACCTACGAGCAGTACTTC
17	TRBV7-8	many	TRBD1	TRBJ2-7	CASSLPGQAGEGYEQYF	TGTGCCAGCAGCCTTCCGGGACAGGCAGGAGAAGGGTACGAGCAGTACTTC
17	TRBV9	many	.	TRBJ1-2	CASSSSPLKQGYYGYTF	TGTGCCAGCAGCTCCAGCCCCTTAAAGCAGGGCTACTATGGCTACACCTTC
11	TRBV19	many	.	TRBJ1-2	CASSIGGGYTF	TGTGCCAGTAGTATTGGTGGAGGCTACACCTTC
14	TRBV6-1	.	TRBD1	TRBJ2-5	CASSPTGVQETQYF	TGTGCCAGCAGTCCTACAGGGGTCCAAGAGACCCAGTACTTC
14	TRBV10-3	many	TRBD2	TRBJ2-5	CAISDNSAGGTQYF	TGTGCCATCAGTGATAACTCCGCGGGGGGGACCCAGTACTTC
15	TRBV6-5	.	TRBD1	TRBJ1-5	CASSSTQGGNQPQHF	TGTGCCAGCAGTTCAACCCAGGGGGGCAATCAGCCCCAGCATTTT
16	TRBV7-2	few	TRBD2	TRBJ2-3	CASSLALAGSTDTQYF	TGTGCCAGCAGCTTAGCACTAGCGGGGAGCACAGATACGCAGTATTTT
16	TRBV7-6	many	TRBD1	TRBJ2-7	CASSSDTAGQAGEQYF	TGTGCCAGCAGCTCGGACACCGCGGGACAGGCGGGCGAGCAGTACTTC
18	TRBV7-2	many	TRBD1	TRBJ2-7	CASSLEIVGQGATYEQYF	TGTGCCAGCAGCTTAGAAATTGTGGGACAGGGGGCTACCTACGAGCAGTACTTC
14	TRBV6-5	.	.	TRBJ2-7	CASSYRAPGYEQYF	TGTGCCAGCAGTTACAGGGCCCCGGGGTACGAGCAGTACTTC
11	TRBV12-3/TRBV12-4	many	.	TRBJ2-5	CASTLRETQYF	TGTGCCAGCACCCTCAGGGAGACCCAGTACTTC
14	TRBV19	few	TRBD1	TRBJ2-5	CASSTRDREETQYF	TGTGCCAGTAGTACCCGGGACAGGGAAGAGACCCAGTACTTC
14	TRBV12-3/TRBV12-4	many	.	TRBJ2-2	CASSLSWGPGELFF	TGTGCCAGCAGTTTAAGCTGGGGACCCGGGGAGCTGTTTTTT
13	TRBV29-1	many	.	TRBJ2-7	CSVEVDSPYEQYF	TGCAGCGTTGAGGTGGACAGCCCCTACGAGCAGTACTTC
19	TRBV9	.	.	TRBJ2-2	CASSGIGVAQTENTGELFF	TGTGCCAGCAGCGGGATCGGGGTCGCACAAACCGAGAACACCGGGGAGCTGTTTTTT
20	TRBV5-1	.	TRBD1	TRBJ2-7	CASSLDKWTGAPDSRYEQYF	TGCGCCAGCAGCTTGGATAAATGGACAGGGGCCCCCGACTCGCGCTACGAGCAGTACTTC
15	TRBV6-2/TRBV6-3	many	.	TRBJ2-7	CASRPMTIRSYEQYF	TGTGCCAGCAGGCCCATGACGATCCGCTCCTACGAGCAGTACTTC
14	TRBV7-2	.	.	TRBJ2-7	CASSYHSSTYEQYF	TGTGCCAGCAGCTACCATTCCAGTACCTACGAGCAGTACTTC
14	TRBV20-1	many	.	TRBJ1-5	CSASSQTYNQPQHF	TGCAGTGCTAGCTCACAGACTTACAATCAGCCCCAGCATTTT
12	TRBV12-3/TRBV12-4	many	.	TRBJ1-1	CASSSGGFEAFF	TGTGCCAGCAGTTCCGGAGGGTTTGAAGCTTTCTTT
16	TRBV7-8	many	.	TRBJ2-5	CASSNGPLGRSKTQYF	TGTGCCAGTTCGAACGGCCCCTTGGGTCGGAGTAAGACCCAGTACTTC
13	TRBV6-1	many	.	TRBJ1-5	CATCEGGNQPQHF	TGTGCCACCTGCGAAGGGGGCAATCAGCCCCAGCATTTT
13	TRBV12-3/TRBV12-4	.	TRBD2	TRBJ2-3	CASLRGGRDTQYF	TGTGCCAGCCTTCGGGGGGGCCGGGATACGCAGTATTTT
15	TRBV7-9	.	.	TRBJ1-2	CASSLGQAPNYGYTF	TGTGCCAGCAGCTTAGGACAGGCCCCTAACTATGGCTACACCTTC
15	TRBV7-8	many	.	TRBJ2-5	CASSLDLASEETQYF	TGTGCCAGCAGCTTAGACCTCGCGTCCGAAGAGACCCAGTACTTC
14	TRBV20-1	.	TRBD2	TRBJ2-7	CSAKPGTTSYGQYF	TGCAGTGCTAAACCCGGGACTACCTCCTACGGGCAGTACTTC
16	TRBV11-1	many	.	TRBJ2-7	CASSLVGQGKPYEQYF	TGTGCCAGCAGCTTAGTGGGTCAGGGGAAGCCCTACGAGCAGTACTTC
14	TRBV11-2	few	TRBD1	TRBJ2-7	CASRSRGKGYEQYF	TGTGCCAGCAGGAGCAGGGGGAAGGGGTACGAGCAGTACTTC
14	TRBV19	many	.	TRBJ1-1	CASSIVSRNTEAFF	TGTGCCAGTAGTATAGTAAGCAGGAACACTGAAGCTTTCTTT